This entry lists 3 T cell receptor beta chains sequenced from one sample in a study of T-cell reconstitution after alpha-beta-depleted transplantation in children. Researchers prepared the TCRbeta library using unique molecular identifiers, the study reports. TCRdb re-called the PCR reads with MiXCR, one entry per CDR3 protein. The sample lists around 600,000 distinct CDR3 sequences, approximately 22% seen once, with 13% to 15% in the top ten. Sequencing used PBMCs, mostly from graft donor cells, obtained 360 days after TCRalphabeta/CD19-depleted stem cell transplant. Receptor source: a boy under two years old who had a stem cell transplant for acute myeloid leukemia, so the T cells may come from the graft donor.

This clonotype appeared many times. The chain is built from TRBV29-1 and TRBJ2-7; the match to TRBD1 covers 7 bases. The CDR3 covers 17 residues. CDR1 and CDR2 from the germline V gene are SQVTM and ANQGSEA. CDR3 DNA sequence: TGCAGGTTAGGTCCCCCTCCGACTCGGGGACAGCTTTACGAGCAGTACTTC. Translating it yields CRLGPPPTRGQLYEQYF.

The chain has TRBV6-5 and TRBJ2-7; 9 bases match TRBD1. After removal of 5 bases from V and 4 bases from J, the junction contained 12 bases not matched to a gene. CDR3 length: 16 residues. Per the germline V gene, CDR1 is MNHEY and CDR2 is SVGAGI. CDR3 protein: CASSTSPGQGIYEQYF. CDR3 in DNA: TGTGCCAGCAGTACCTCGCCGGGACAGGGAATTTACGAGCAGTACTTC.

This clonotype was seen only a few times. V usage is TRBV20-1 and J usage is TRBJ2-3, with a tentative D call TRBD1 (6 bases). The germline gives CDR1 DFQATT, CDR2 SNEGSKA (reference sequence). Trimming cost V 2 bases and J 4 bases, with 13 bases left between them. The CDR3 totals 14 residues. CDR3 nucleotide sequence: TGCAGTGCTAGAATACAGGGCCGTTCAGATACGCAGTATTTT. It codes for CSARIQGRSDTQYF.